The rows below give T cell receptor beta chains drawn from one sample of a study of vaccination and CD4 T cells after COVID-19. The antigens these receptors bind are not known. Using its own MiXCR run on the PCR reads, TCRdb lists one record per CDR3 protein. The table lists some 19,000 distinct CDR3 sequences, less than 50% of them singletons. The sequenced sample was cultured CD4+ T cells from blood. These receptor sequences come from a human donor with COVID-19. Both conserved end residues are part of each CDR3. The D gene is left open where the match is weak. Where a row states a size, it is once, few, many or the class of an expanded clone; other rows omit it.

d_gene,abundance,j_gene,v_gene,CDR3nt,CDR3aa
-,-,TRBJ1-6,TRBV20-1,TGCAGTGCTACCCCGGGACTCCGGGCGTATAATTCACCCCTCCACTTT,CSATPGLRAYNSPLHF
-,few,TRBJ2-3,TRBV20-1,TGCAGTGCTTCGAACCCTGATACGCAGTATTTT,CSASNPDTQYF
-,-,TRBJ1-5,TRBV27,TGTGCCAGCATGGAAGGTAGCAATCAGCCCCAGCATTTT,CASMEGSNQPQHF
-,-,TRBJ1-5,TRBV5-1,TGCGCCAGCAGCTTGGGGGTGGGGGGGCTAGAAAGTCAGCCCCAGCATTTT,CASSLGVGGLESQPQHF
-,-,TRBJ1-2,TRBV20-1,TGCAGTGCCGGCCTCGACCGAATACTCTATGGCTACACCTTC,CSAGLDRILYGYTF
-,few,TRBJ2-3,TRBV7-2,TGTGCCAGCAGCTACTACGGGGGAACGAACACAGATACGCAGTATTTT,CASSYYGGTNTDTQYF
-,-,TRBJ2-7,TRBV6-1,TGTGCCAGCAGATCTTCAGGGTCAAGCTCCTACGAGCAGTACTTC,CASRSSGSSSYEQYF
TRBD1,few,TRBJ1-6,TRBV6-2/TRBV6-3,TGTGCCAGCAGTTACTCGAAGGGGGCGTCCAATTCACCCCTCCACTTT,CASSYSKGASNSPLHF
-,-,TRBJ2-1,TRBV5-4,TGTGCCAGCATCAAAGGAGGGGGCGACTCCTACAATGAGCAGTTCTTC,CASIKGGGDSYNEQFF
-,few,TRBJ2-7,TRBV27,TGTGCCAGCAGTTTATCGATTCTTTACGAGCAGTACTTC,CASSLSILYEQYF
TRBD1,-,TRBJ1-2,TRBV28,TGTGCCAGCTTGGGGACAGAGGGCAACTATGGCTACACCTTC,CASLGTEGNYGYTF
TRBD1,few,TRBJ1-2,TRBV2,TGTGCCAGCAGTGAGAGGGGGGGGCCAGGGGGTTTGGACTATGGCTACACCTTC,CASSERGGPGGLDYGYTF